The present entry profiles one T cell receptor beta chain with its context. CDR3 length equals 13 residues. Germline V gene lookup returns CDR1 SGHNT and CDR2 YYREEE (reference sequence). V was clipped by 0 bases and J by 5 bases, with 8 bases between them. As it was prepared, the TCRbeta library received unique molecular identifiers. TCRdb recomputed calls from the PCR reads with MiXCR, one row per CDR3 protein. The sample carries some 200,000 distinct CDR3 sequences, roughly 15% recorded once. This sample stems from a study of T-cell reconstitution after alpha-beta-depleted transplantation in children.

Sequences were derived from PBMCs from the stem cell graft donor, sampled from the stem cell graft. This receptor was identified in a human donor who donated a stem cell graft to a child with acute lymphoblastic leukemia. The chain joins TRBV5-4 to TRBJ2-5, with D uncertain. The CDR3 is CASSLAIRETQYF. As DNA, the CDR3 is TGTGCCAGCAGCTTGGCGATCCGGGAGACCCAGTACTTC.